Listed here are 30 T cell receptor beta chains from one sample, sequenced in a study of shared clonotypes between healthy human individuals. Sequencing was performed with immunoSEQ multiplex PCR; in TCRdb, only in-frame clones are kept and a portion is missing. Of roughly 2.6 million clones detected, more than 90% appear once; the ten largest clones hold more than 0.12%. Sequencing was performed on naive CD4+ T cells sorted from blood. Subset denoted: CD45RA+ positively selected. The receptors here all came from a man younger than 30 in good health.

The chain couples TRBV5-1 to TRBJ2-7; D tentatively fits TRBD1 or TRBD2 (5 bases each). The CDR3 has 14 residues. Trimming left V 1 base short and J 9 bases short, with 17 bases between. In germline, CDR1 is SGHRS, CDR2 YFSETQ. The CDR3 is CASSLWDPAVGQYF. The CDR3 coding sequence is TGCGCCAGCAGCTTGTGGGACCCCGCGGTCGGGCAGTACTTC.

For this clone: Distinct nucleotide sequences in the sample also encode this CDR3. The rearrangement links TRBV5-4 to TRBJ2-5; 9 bases fit TRBD1. The CDR3 loop spans 14 amino acids. The germline V gene has CDR1 SGHNT and CDR2 YYREEE (reference sequence). J lost 2 bases, V lost 4 bases, and 3 bases had no gene match. The CDR3 nucleotides are TGTGCCAGCAGCCGGGACAGGGCGCAAGAGACCCAGTACTTC. It is translated as CASSRDRAQETQYF. Full variable domain (outside the CDR3, taken from reference TRBV5-4 and TRBJ2-5): ETGVTQSPTHLIKTRGQQVTLRCSSQSGHNTVSWYQQALGQGPQFIFQYYREEENGRGNFPPRFSGLQFPNYSSELNVNALELDDSALYLCASSRDRAQETQYFGPGTRLLVL.

The CDR3 loop is CASRRGPTNTGELFF. CDR3 bases: TGTGCCAGCAGGCGGGGGCCCACAAACACCGGGGAGCTGTTTTTT. The chain links TRBV6-5 to TRBJ2-2; possible D gene TRBD2, 7 bases. Germline-derived CDR1 and CDR2 are MNHEY and SVGAGI. The CDR3 has 15 amino acids. Trimming stripped 6 bases from V and 2 bases from J, with 13 bases between.

The genes are TRBV10-3 and TRBJ1-2; 11 bases fit TRBD1. The V gene end was trimmed by 6 bases and the J gene end by 7 bases; junction bases not matched to a gene: 7. Germline V lookup: CDR1 ENHRY, CDR2 SYGVKD. CDR3 length: 14 amino acids. CDR3 sequence reads: CAISLDRGQSGYTF. CDR3 sequence (DNA): TGTGCCATCAGCCTGGACAGGGGGCAGAGTGGCTACACCTTC.

The V call is TRBV12-5, the J call TRBJ2-1; a weak D match, TRBD2 (5 bases). The CDR3 runs to 13 residues. The V end was cut by 2 bases, the J end by 4 bases, with 6 bases between. Germline lookup yields CDR1 LGHNT and CDR2 FRNRAP. In DNA form, the CDR3 reads TGTGCTAGTGGTTTGTCGGGGTACAATGAGCAGTTCTTC. It encodes CASGLSGYNEQFF.

This rearrangement joins TRBV5-1 to TRBJ2-7; TRBD2 aligns across 10 bases. This CDR3 comprises 14 residues. Germline CDR1 is SGHRS and CDR2 is YFSETQ. The V gene end was trimmed by 1 base and the J gene end by 6 bases; junction bases not matched to a gene: 4. The CDR3 DNA is TGCGCCAGCAGCTTGAGCGGGGGGGATCGCGAGCAGTACTTC. This gives the protein CASSLSGGDREQYF.

The chain recombines TRBV6-4 with TRBJ2-6; D gene unclear. The ends were cut back, 4 bases at V and 4 bases at J, with 2 bases in the middle. The CDR3 is 12 amino acids. Germline values: CDR1 MRHNA, CDR2 SNTAGT. The CDR3 bases are TGTGCCAGCAGTGCGGGGGCCAACGTCCTGACTTTC. Protein: CASSAGANVLTF.

V is TRBV10-1 and J is TRBJ2-7, with 10 positions matching TRBD2. CDR3 size: 14 residues. The germline V gene encodes CDR1 WNHNN and CDR2 SYGVQD (reference sequence). V lost 3 bases and J lost 3; bases outside the gene matches: 2. The chain's CDR3 is CASSDSSGSYEQYF. The CDR3 DNA sequence: TGCGCCAGCAGTGACTCTAGCGGGAGCTACGAGCAGTACTTC.

This clone appeared a few times. This chain joins TRBV25-1 and TRBJ1-3; D not resolved. V dropped 3 bases and J dropped 4 bases, with 7 bases sitting between them. This CDR3 spans 13 amino acids. The germline V gene has CDR1 MGHDK and CDR2 SYGVNS. This CDR3 reads CASSEWSGNTIYF. In nucleotides, the CDR3 is TGTGCCAGCAGTGAGTGGTCCGGAAACACCATATATTTT.

V usage is TRBV27 and J usage is TRBJ1-4; no clear D. The ends were cut back, 5 bases at V and 8 bases at J, with 12 bases in the middle. In germline, CDR1 is MNHEY, CDR2 SMNVEV (reference sequence). This CDR3 is built from 13 residues. The CDR3 protein is CASSTSRGEKLFF. DNA for the CDR3: TGTGCCAGCAGTACCTCGCGAGGCGAAAAACTGTTTTTT.

In the case of this clone: Distinct nucleotide sequences in the sample also encode this CDR3. In DNA, the CDR3 is TGTGCCAGCAGTTCCTCCGGGACAGGGAATCAGCCCCAGCATTTT. Translating gives CASSSSGTGNQPQHF. The chain recombines TRBV6-5 with TRBJ1-5, with 9 bases matching TRBD1. The J segment lost 4 bases and the V segment lost 4 bases, leaving 5 bases of the junction unmatched. CDR1 and CDR2 (germline): MNHEY, SVGAGI. The CDR3 runs to 15 residues.

CDR3 region: CASSKERQGGLDTQYF. For the CDR3, the DNA is TGTGCCAGCAGCAAAGAGCGTCAGGGGGGATTAGATACGCAGTATTTT. The chain links TRBV21-1 to TRBJ2-3; the table's D call of TRBD1 was not tested on the DNA. TRBV21-1 is assigned pseudogene status. The length of the CDR3 is 16 residues.

J is TRBJ2-7 and V is TRBV19; D gene unclear. Trimming removed 1 base from V and 3 bases from J, with 16 bases in between. Germline CDR1 LNHDA, CDR2 SQIVND (reference sequence). The CDR3 runs 16 residues. CDR3 in DNA: TGTGCCAGTAGTATAGCCCGCATGGGTCCCCTCTACGAGCAGTACTTC. Translated, it gives CASSIARMGPLYEQYF. The full variable domain, completed using reference TRBV19 and TRBJ2-7, is DGGITQSPKYLFRKEGQNVTLSCEQNLNHDAMYWYRQDPGQGLRLIYYSQIVNDFQKGDIAEGYSVSREKKESFPLTVTSAQKNPTAFYLCASSIARMGPLYEQYFGPGTRLTVT.

The V gene is TRBV6-6, the J gene TRBJ2-3; D is unresolved. In germline, CDR1 is MNHNY, CDR2 SVGAGI (reference sequence). The CDR3 length is 13 residues. Trimming removed 2 bases at V and 3 bases at J, with 6 bases between. This chain's CDR3 is CASSYPETDTQYF. The DNA for the CDR3 is TGTGCCAGCAGTTACCCGGAAACAGATACGCAGTATTTT.

As concerns this clone: The germline gene is not matched at one end of the junction; a read error may be the cause. The chain couples TRBV7-7 to TRBJ2-2; no clear D gene. The germline V gene has CDR1 SSHAT and CDR2 FNYEAQ (reference sequence). The CDR3 is 13 amino acids. The CDR3 DNA reads TGTGCTAGCAGCTTAGGGAACGGCGGGGAGCTGTTTTTT. This translates into CASSLGNGGELFF. Drawing the rest from reference TRBV7-7 and TRBJ2-2, the complete variable domain is GAGVSQSPRYKVTKRGQDVTLRCDPISSHATLYWYQQALGQGPEFLTYFNYEAQPDKSGLPSDRFSAERPEGSISTLTIQRTEQRDSAMYRCASSLGNGGELFFGEGSRLTVL.

With regard to this clone: The sample carries other DNA sequences with the same CDR3. The gene calls are TRBV15 and TRBJ2-5; TRBD2 aligns across 7 bases. The CDR3 extends over 15 amino acids. CDR1 and CDR2 from the germline V gene are LNHNV and YYDKDF (reference sequence). V lost 0 bases, J lost 4 bases, and 5 bases stayed unmatched. The DNA for the CDR3 is TGTGCCACCAGCAGAGATCTGGGCGGGGGAGAGACCCAGTACTTC. Protein sequence: CATSRDLGGGETQYF.

The V gene is TRBV7-9, the J gene TRBJ2-5, with a possible D match to TRBD2 (6 bases). This CDR3 contains 14 residues. The ends were cut back, 5 bases at V and 4 bases at J, with 14 bases in the middle. Germline V gene sequence: CDR1 SEHNR, CDR2 FQNEAQ (reference sequence). This CDR3 reads CASSPAGTLETQYF. CDR3 DNA: TGTGCCAGCAGCCCGGCGGGGACGCTAGAGACCCAGTACTTC.

This chain joins TRBV6-1 and TRBJ2-3; 9 nucleotides agree with TRBD2. The CDR3 totals 15 residues. The junction had 3 bases not matched to a gene; V was cut back by 4 bases and J by 1 base. Germline V gene lookup returns CDR1 MNHNS and CDR2 SASEGT. The CDR3: CASSGGGAGTDTQYF. The CDR3 DNA reads TGTGCCAGCAGTGGCGGGGGGGCAGGCACAGATACGCAGTATTTT.

This chain connects TRBV10-1 to TRBJ2-5; D remains unclear. V gave up 2 bases and J gave up 4 bases, with 11 bases separating them. The length of the CDR3 is 14 residues. Germline V lookup: CDR1 WNHNN, CDR2 SYGVQD (reference sequence). The CDR3 spells CASSEKGRRETQYF. The CDR3 nucleotides are TGCGCCAGCAGTGAGAAAGGCAGGCGAGAGACCCAGTACTTC.

The J gene is TRBJ2-5, the V gene TRBV7-2, with D tentatively TRBD2 (7 bases). Germline CDR1 and CDR2: SGHTA and FQGNSA. The CDR3 is 16 amino acids. The V and J ends lost 5 bases and 4 bases respectively, with 20 bases between them. In DNA form, the CDR3 reads TGTGCCAGCAGCCCACAACAAAAAAGGGGGGGAGAGACCCAGTACTTC. Protein: CASSPQQKRGGETQYF.

This clone has just one count. The rearrangement uses TRBV9 and TRBJ2-2; TRBD1 agrees at 9 bases. Germline CDR1 reads SGDLS; CDR2 reads YYNGEE. V lost 3 bases, J lost 6 bases, and 9 bases stayed unmatched. CDR3 length: 16 residues. CDR3 DNA sequence: TGTGCCAGCAGCGCGCAAGGGACAGGGCGAGCCGGGGAGCTGTTTTTT. Amino acid sequence: CASSAQGTGRAGELFF.

The chain joins TRBV25-1 to TRBJ1-2; D is possibly TRBD1 (6 bases). Trimming removed 2 bases at V and 13 bases at J, with 26 bases between. Germline assignment: CDR1 MGHDK and CDR2 SYGVNS. The CDR3 is made up of 16 amino acids. Here the CDR3 reads CASSEAGARKIGVPTF. DNA for the CDR3: TGTGCCAGCAGTGAAGCAGGGGCCCGCAAGATTGGGGTTCCCACCTTC.

The chain uses TRBV29-1 and TRBJ1-1; D might be TRBD1 (6 bases). This CDR3 has 14 amino acids. The germline V gene encodes CDR1 SQVTM and CDR2 ANQGSEA. V gave up 7 bases and J gave up 9 bases, with 24 bases separating them. CDR3: CSAQDGMGALKAFF. Written as DNA, the CDR3 is TGCAGCGCGCAGGATGGGATGGGGGCATTGAAAGCTTTCTTT.

This chain links TRBV7-9 with TRBJ1-1; TRBD1 is a possible D gene (5 bases). Trimming removed 5 bases at V and 4 bases at J, with 17 bases between. Germline lookup yields CDR1 SEHNR and CDR2 FQNEAQ (reference sequence). The CDR3 consists of 15 residues. The chain's CDR3 is CASSGPGGVGTEAFF. DNA for the CDR3: TGTGCCAGCAGCGGCCCCGGGGGGGTTGGCACTGAAGCTTTCTTT.

The chain uses TRBV11-2 and TRBJ2-5, with a possible D match to TRBD2 (7 bases). Between the trimmed V and J ends, which lost 5 bases and 7 bases, there was a span of 20 bases. Germline CDR1 SGHAT, CDR2 FQNNGV. CDR3 length: 15 amino acids. CDR3 protein: CASSPFGGPPWTQYF. The CDR3 nucleotides are TGTGCCAGCAGCCCATTCGGGGGGCCCCCGTGGACCCAGTACTTC.

This sequence joins TRBV9 and TRBJ2-5, with D maybe TRBD2 (6 bases). This CDR3 has 14 residues. The germline CDR1 and CDR2 sequences are SGDLS and YYNGEE. The germline V and J ends were trimmed by 4 bases and 4 bases, with 14 bases remaining between them. The CDR3 coding sequence is TGTGCCAGCAGCTCTGGCGGGACTGCAGAGACCCAGTACTTC. Encoded protein: CASSSGGTAETQYF.

The chain is built from TRBV6-1 and TRBJ2-7, with TRBD1 matching 7 bases. Looked up from germline, CDR1 is MNHNS and CDR2 is SASEGT. The CDR3 totals 13 residues. Trimming removed 6 bases from V and 3 bases from J; junction bases left unmatched: 5. The CDR3, as DNA: TGTGCCAGCAGGGGTAACAGGGGCTACGAGCAGTACTTC. This gives the protein CASRGNRGYEQYF.

CDR3 in amino acids: CASSPKGTSSYNEQFF. The CDR3 DNA reads TGTGCCAGCAGTCCAAAGGGGACTAGCTCCTACAATGAGCAGTTCTTC. The gene calls are TRBV27 and TRBJ2-1; 8 nucleotides line up with TRBD2. CDR3 length: 16 residues. The germline CDR1 and CDR2 sequences are MNHEY and SMNVEV (reference sequence). V shed 5 bases, J shed 0 bases, and the junction held 6 bases outside the gene matches.

This chain links TRBV28 with TRBJ1-2; the D gene is possibly TRBD1 (5 bases). Germline CDR1 is MDHEN and CDR2 is SYDVKM. The length of the CDR3 is 13 residues. V was pared by 7 bases and J by 2 bases, with 11 bases between. CDR3 sequence (DNA): TGTGCCAGCACACCCTGGGGGAACTATGGCTACACCTTC. This translates into CASTPWGNYGYTF.

This chain connects TRBV5-5 to TRBJ1-4; the D is unclear. V lost 2 bases and J 5 bases, leaving 13 bases between the germline ends. The germline CDR1 and CDR2 sequences are SGHKS and YYEKEE (reference sequence). This CDR3 comprises 15 residues. The DNA of the CDR3 is TGTGCCAGCAGCTTCGGGCCCAGGACGAATGAAAAACTGTTTTTT. Protein: CASSFGPRTNEKLFF.